What follows are 27 T cell receptor beta chains derived from one specimen sequenced in a study of shared clonotypes between healthy human individuals. Clones were sequenced by immunoSEQ multiplex PCR, and TCRdb holds only the in-frame ones, with some missing. This table holds around 720,000 clones, less than 80% found once. Sequenced sample: memory CD4+ T cells sorted from blood. Subset noted: CD45RA-negative fraction. The receptors originated from a woman aged 30 to 39 in good health.

This clone was observed a few times. The chain uses TRBV5-8 and TRBJ2-3; TRBD2 might be the D (7 bases). The CDR3 totals 15 residues. The germline V and J ends were trimmed by 1 base and 10 bases, with 19 bases remaining between them. Germline V gene lookup returns CDR1 SGHTS and CDR2 YDEGEE. The DNA of the CDR3 is TGTGCCAGCAGCTTGTCTGGGGGGGCTCAGGTTCCGCAGTATTTT. As protein: CASSLSGGAQVPQYF.

Details on this clone: The likely explanation is a read error, given a far larger clone one base away. V gene TRBV2 combines with J gene TRBJ1-2; possible D gene TRBD1, 5 bases. CDR3 length: 13 amino acids. Germline V CDR1 and CDR2: SNHLY, FYNNEI. V was clipped by 6 bases and J by 0 bases, with 8 bases between them. CDR3 bases: TGTGCCAGCAGGAGGGGAGCTAACTATGGCTACACCTTC. Its translation: CASRRGANYGYTF.

This rearrangement joins TRBV4-1 to TRBJ2-3; maybe TRBD2 (6 bases). V was pared by 3 bases and J by 0 bases, with 16 bases between. The CDR3 is 17 residues long. Per germline, CDR1 MGHRA and CDR2 YSYEKL. The CDR3 DNA follows: TGCGCCAGCAGCCAGCCGACTAGTACCCGAAGCACAGATACGCAGTATTTT. This translates into CASSQPTSTRSTDTQYF.

The CDR3 coding sequence is TGTGCCAGCAGCTTTACATGGAACACTGAAGCTTTCTTT. Protein sequence: CASSFTWNTEAFF. This chain uses TRBV7-8 with TRBJ1-1; D is undetermined. V was shortened by 3 bases and J by 1 base, with 6 bases between the two germline ends. The length of the CDR3 is 13 residues. Germline V CDR1 and CDR2: SGHVS, FQNEAQ.

The chain combines TRBV2 with TRBJ2-1, with unresolved D. The length of the CDR3 is 13 residues. Trimming took off 1 base at V and 2 bases at J, with 3 bases between the two ends. Germline V gives CDR1 SNHLY, CDR2 FYNNEI. CDR3 DNA sequence: TGTGCCAGCAGTGAAGGGCCCTACAATGAGCAGTTCTTC. It specifies CASSEGPYNEQFF.

The sample holds a few counts of this clone. The V call is TRBV6-1, the J call TRBJ2-7, with D possibly TRBD2 on 6 matching bases. CDR1 is MNHNS and CDR2 is SASEGT in the germline V gene. The length of the CDR3 is 13 residues. V was shortened by 7 bases and J by 3 bases, with 13 bases between the two germline ends. CDR3 bases: TGTGCCAGCAATGTTCGGAGGGACTACGAGCAGTACTTC. Translation: CASNVRRDYEQYF.

The sample holds one count of this clone. The chain joins TRBV5-1 to TRBJ2-2; 8 bases fit TRBD1. The germline CDR1 and CDR2 sequences are SGHRS and YFSETQ. J was trimmed by 1 base and V by 6 bases; bases with no gene match: 5. The CDR3 spans 15 residues. The CDR3 DNA is TGCGCCAGCAAGACAGGGGCCTTGAACACCGGGGAGCTGTTTTTT. Translation gives CASKTGALNTGELFF.

This clone was observed many times. The chain couples TRBV2 to TRBJ2-2; 7 bases are shared with TRBD2. The CDR3 totals 15 residues. Germline CDR1 and CDR2: SNHLY and FYNNEI. The V gene end was trimmed by 6 bases and the J gene end by 1 base; junction bases not matched to a gene: 5. This CDR3 is CASRGDYLNTGELFF. CDR3 nucleotide sequence: TGTGCCAGCAGGGGGGACTATTTGAACACCGGGGAGCTGTTTTTT.

The rearrangement uses TRBV2 and TRBJ1-2, with 12 bases that match TRBD1. CDR1 is SNHLY and CDR2 is FYNNEI in the germline V gene. V was clipped by 6 bases and J by 4 bases; unmatched bases: 15. This CDR3 is 18 amino acids long. In DNA, the CDR3 is TGTGCCAGCAGCTTACTTGCCGGGACAGGGGGCGAGAGCTATGGCTACACCTTC. Its translation: CASSLLAGTGGESYGYTF.

The rearrangement uses TRBV7-9 and TRBJ2-1; TRBD1 matches at 9 bases. J lost 9 bases, V lost 5 bases, and 8 bases had no gene match. Germline loops: CDR1 SEHNR, CDR2 FQNEAQ (reference sequence). This CDR3 has 14 amino acids. The CDR3 region is CASSPGTGNFEQFF. CDR3 nucleotides: TGTGCCAGCAGCCCGGGGACAGGGAACTTTGAGCAGTTCTTC.

The CDR3 bases are TGTGCCAGCTCACCCCCGGGACTAGCGGGAGGGTACAATGAGCAGTTCTTC. It codes for CASSPPGLAGGYNEQFF. This chain uses TRBV18 with TRBJ2-1; 16 bases are a match to TRBD2. The CDR3 covers 17 residues. Unmatched junction bases numbered 3, after V lost 3 bases and J lost 4 bases. Germline values: CDR1 KGHSH, CDR2 LQKENI. Full variable domain (outside the CDR3, taken from reference TRBV18 and TRBJ2-1): NAGVMQNPRHLVRRRGQEARLRCSPMKGHSHVYWYRQLPEEGLKFMVYLQKENIIDESGMPKERFSAEFPKEGPSILRIQQVVRGDSAAYFCASSPPGLAGGYNEQFFGPGTRLTVL.

This chain connects TRBV6-5 to TRBJ2-7; TRBD2 matches 12 bases. This CDR3 contains 14 residues. V gave up 5 bases and J gave up 8 bases; unmatched junction bases: 7. Germline V gene lookup returns CDR1 MNHEY and CDR2 SVGAGI. CDR3 in DNA: TGTGCCAGCAGTGACCGACTAGCGGGAGCCAAGCAGTACTTC. Translation: CASSDRLAGAKQYF.

With respect to this clone: This probably arose from a read error, given a far larger clone one base away. The sample has other DNA sequences that encode this CDR3 too. V gene TRBV19 combines with J gene TRBJ2-1; TRBD2 aligns across 10 bases. Per germline, CDR1 LNHDA and CDR2 SQIVND (reference sequence). The CDR3 runs to 15 residues. Trimming took 5 bases from V and 0 from J; bases not matched to a gene: 1. The CDR3 spells CASSASGSSYNEQFF. DNA for the CDR3: TGTGCCAGTAGTGCTAGCGGGAGCTCCTACAATGAGCAGTTCTTC. Drawing the rest from reference TRBV19 and TRBJ2-1, the complete variable domain is DGGITQSPKYLFRKEGQNVTLSCEQNLNHDAMYWYRQDPGQGLRLIYYSQIVNDFQKGDIAEGYSVSREKKESFPLTVTSAQKNPTAFYLCASSASGSSYNEQFFGPGTRLTVL.

The CDR3 region is CASSLGTGSGNQPQHF. In DNA form, the CDR3 reads TGTGCCAGCAGCTTAGGGACAGGCTCTGGCAATCAGCCCCAGCATTTT. This chain links TRBV11-2 with TRBJ1-5, with TRBD1 matching 7 bases. The CDR3 is 16 residues long. V lost 1 base and J lost 2; bases outside the gene matches: 5. Germline V CDR1 and CDR2: SGHAT, FQNNGV.

This clone was seen only once. The chain employs TRBV6-6 and TRBJ2-3; the D is unclear. V gave up 7 bases and J gave up 3 bases, with 17 bases separating them. The CDR3 has 15 amino acids. The V gene's germline CDR1 is MNHNY and CDR2 SVGAGI (reference sequence). CDR3 sequence: CASNMVGDGTDTQYF. The DNA of the CDR3 is TGTGCCAGCAATATGGTGGGCGACGGGACAGATACGCAGTATTTT.

The chain employs TRBV7-9 and TRBJ1-2; D call uncertain. The CDR3 runs 13 residues. Germline-derived CDR1 and CDR2 are SEHNR and FQNEAQ (reference sequence). V gave up 8 bases and J gave up 10 bases, with 20 bases separating them. The CDR3 spells CASSLGMLPAYTF. The CDR3 region has the DNA TGTGCCAGCTCTTTAGGAATGCTCCCCGCCTACACCTTC.

The gene calls are TRBV11-2 and TRBJ2-7, with 7 bases fitting TRBD1. The CDR3 runs to 16 residues. Germline assignment: CDR1 SGHAT and CDR2 FQNNGV. J was trimmed by 3 bases and V by 1 base; bases with no gene match: 9. CDR3 in DNA: TGTGCCAGCAGCTTAGCCCTACAGGGGATCGTCTACGAGCAGTACTTC. This gives the protein CASSLALQGIVYEQYF. The full variable domain, its missing parts supplied by reference TRBV11-2 and TRBJ2-7, is EAGVAQSPRYKIIEKRQSVAFWCNPISGHATLYWYQQILGQGPKLLIQFQNNGVVDDSQLPKDRFSAERLKGVDSTLKIQPAKLEDSAVYLCASSLALQGIVYEQYFGPGTRLTVT.

The CDR3 loop reads CASSANLAGAYNEQFF. The CDR3 DNA follows: TGTGCCAGCAGTGCTAACCTAGCGGGGGCCTACAATGAGCAGTTCTTC. The J gene is TRBJ2-1, the V gene TRBV2, with TRBD2 matching over 10 bases. The V gene's germline CDR1 is SNHLY and CDR2 FYNNEI. CDR3 length equals 16 residues. Losses at the gene ends were 4 bases for V and 2 bases for J; bases not matched to a gene: 5.

The genes are TRBV9 and TRBJ2-1, with TRBD1 identical over 9 bases. The CDR3 totals 15 residues. CDR1 and CDR2 from the germline V gene are SGDLS and YYNGEE. V lost 0 bases and J lost 5; bases outside the gene matches: 3. The CDR3: CASSVAGTGNNEQFF. Here the CDR3 DNA reads TGTGCCAGCAGCGTAGCCGGGACAGGGAACAATGAGCAGTTCTTC. Full variable domain (remainder filled in from reference TRBV9 and TRBJ2-1): DSGVTQTPKHLITATGQRVTLRCSPRSGDLSVYWYQQSLDQGLQFLIQYYNGEERAKGNILERFSAQQFPDLHSELNLSSLELGDSALYFCASSVAGTGNNEQFFGPGTRLTVL.

The rearrangement joins TRBV4-1 to TRBJ2-5, with TRBD1 matching over 7 bases. The CDR3 loop spans 14 amino acids. Per germline, CDR1 MGHRA and CDR2 YSYEKL. V lost 4 bases to trimming and J lost 4 bases; unmatched junction nucleotides: 6. The CDR3 loop reads CASSPRQGGETQYF. The CDR3 region has the DNA TGCGCCAGCAGCCCCCGACAGGGTGGAGAGACCCAGTACTTC.

This sequence joins TRBV30 and TRBJ1-1; weak D call: TRBD1 (5 bases). CDR1 GTSNPN and CDR2 SVGIG come from the germline V gene (reference sequence). The V and J ends lost 8 bases and 2 bases respectively, with 18 bases between them. CDR3 size: 14 residues. This CDR3 reads CALHPGLLNTEAFF. The CDR3 DNA follows: TGTGCCCTCCACCCGGGGCTACTTAACACTGAAGCTTTCTTT.

About this clone itself: The sample contains more than one DNA sequence encoding this CDR3. This chain links TRBV19 with TRBJ1-1, with D possibly matching TRBD1 (6 bases). This CDR3 is 14 amino acids long. Germline-derived CDR1 and CDR2 are LNHDA and SQIVND (reference sequence). With 1 base removed from V and 2 bases from J, the gap between germline ends came to 8 bases. CDR3 amino acids: CASSIGTANTEAFF. Here the CDR3 DNA reads TGTGCCAGTAGTATAGGGACAGCCAACACTGAAGCTTTCTTT.

This chain joins TRBV5-6 and TRBJ1-2; D remains ambiguous. The V end was cut by 2 bases, the J end by 8 bases, with 10 bases between. Looked up from germline, CDR1 is SGHDT and CDR2 is YYEEEE. The CDR3 sequence is 12 residues long. CDR3 coding DNA: TGTGCCAGCAGCTTAGTAAGGCAAGGCTACACCTTC. Amino acid sequence: CASSLVRQGYTF.

The chain employs TRBV11-2 and TRBJ2-4; TRBD2 matches 11 bases. The J segment lost 7 bases and the V segment lost 5 bases, leaving 4 bases of the junction unmatched. The CDR3 is made up of 14 amino acids. Germline assignment: CDR1 SGHAT and CDR2 FQNNGV. DNA for the CDR3: TGTGCCAGCAGCCAGACTAGCGGGAAGAACATTCAGTACTTC. This gives the protein CASSQTSGKNIQYF.

The chain uses TRBV4-1 and TRBJ2-1; D unclear. Germline CDR1 and CDR2: MGHRA and YSYEKL. With 0 bases removed from V and 7 bases from J, the gap between germline ends came to 16 bases. CDR3 length: 16 amino acids. CDR3 amino acids: CASSQDVRQGWNEQFF. As DNA, the CDR3 is TGCGCCAGCAGCCAAGATGTGCGGCAAGGTTGGAATGAGCAGTTCTTC.

This CDR3 reads CATRYDGAASYEQYF. DNA of the CDR3: TGTGCCACCCGGTATGATGGAGCGGCCTCCTACGAGCAGTACTTC. The chain is built from TRBV27 and TRBJ2-7, with D tentatively TRBD2 (5 bases). Trimming took 10 bases from V and 0 from J, leaving 19 bases between them. Germline CDR1 is MNHEY and CDR2 is SMNVEV (reference sequence). The CDR3 is 15 residues long.

This chain uses TRBV6-1 with TRBJ2-7; D ambiguous. Germline V gives CDR1 MNHNS, CDR2 SASEGT. This CDR3 spans 13 amino acids. The ends were cut back, 7 bases at V and 1 base at J, with 11 bases in the middle. CDR3 bases: TGTGCCAGCATCCCCCACAAATCCTACGAGCAGTACTTC. Its protein is CASIPHKSYEQYF.